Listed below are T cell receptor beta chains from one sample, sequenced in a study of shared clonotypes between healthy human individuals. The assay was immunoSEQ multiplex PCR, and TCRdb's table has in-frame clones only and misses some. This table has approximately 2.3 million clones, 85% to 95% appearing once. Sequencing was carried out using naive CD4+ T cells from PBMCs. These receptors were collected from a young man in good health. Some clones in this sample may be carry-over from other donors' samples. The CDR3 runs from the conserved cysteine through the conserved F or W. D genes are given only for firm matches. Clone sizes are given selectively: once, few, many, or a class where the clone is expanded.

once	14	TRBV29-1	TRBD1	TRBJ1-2	CSVGGTGGNYGYTF	TGCAGCGTTGGGGGGACAGGGGGCAACTATGGCTACACCTTC
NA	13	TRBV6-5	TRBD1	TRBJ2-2	CASSYGQVGELFF	TGTGCCAGCAGTTACGGACAGGTCGGGGAGCTGTTTTTT
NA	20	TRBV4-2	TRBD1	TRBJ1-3	CASRPNAGTGDPLHLNTMYF	TGTGCCAGCAGGCCCAACGCCGGGACAGGGGACCCGCTCCACTTAAACACCATGTATTTT
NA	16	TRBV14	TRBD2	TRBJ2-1	CASSQGILANYNEQFF	TGTGCCAGCAGCCAAGGGATACTAGCGAACTACAATGAGCAGTTCTTC
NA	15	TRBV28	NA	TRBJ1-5	CASSPAGPSNQPQHF	TGTGCCAGCAGTCCCGCAGGGCCTAGCAATCAGCCCCAGCATTTT
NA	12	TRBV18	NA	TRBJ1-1	CASSPPGTEAFF	TGTGCCAGCTCCCCGCCGGGGACTGAAGCTTTCTTT
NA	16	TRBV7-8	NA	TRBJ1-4	CASSPRPGATNEKLFF	TGTGCCAGCAGCCCCAGACCAGGGGCAACTAATGAAAAACTGTTTTTT
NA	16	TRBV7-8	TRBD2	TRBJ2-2	CASSFGRELVTGELFF	TGTGCCAGCAGCTTCGGGCGGGAGTTGGTCACCGGGGAGCTGTTTTTT
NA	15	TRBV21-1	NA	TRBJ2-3	CASSPRATSTDTQYF	TGTGCCAGCAGCCCCCGGGCAACTAGCACAGATACGCAGTATTTT
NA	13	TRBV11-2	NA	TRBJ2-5	CASSPRTAETQYF	TGTGCCAGCAGCCCCAGGACAGCGGAGACCCAGTACTTC
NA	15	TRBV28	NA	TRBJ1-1	CASVPGGLANTEAFF	TGTGCCAGCGTGCCCGGGGGTCTAGCGAACACTGAAGCTTTCTTT
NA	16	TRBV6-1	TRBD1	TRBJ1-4	CASSAQTGGAGEKLFF	TGTGCCAGCAGTGCCCAAACAGGGGGCGCAGGGGAAAAACTGTTTTTT
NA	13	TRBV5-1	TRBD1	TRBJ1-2	CASSSGQGWGYTF	TGCGCCAGCAGCTCTGGACAGGGGTGGGGCTACACCTTC
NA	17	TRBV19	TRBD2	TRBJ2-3	CASSGLAGGGEPDTQYF	TGTGCCAGTAGCGGACTAGCGGGAGGGGGGGAACCAGATACGCAGTATTTT
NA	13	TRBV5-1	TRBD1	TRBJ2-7	CASSAHRGGEQYF	TGCGCCAGCAGCGCCCACAGGGGCGGGGAGCAGTACTTC
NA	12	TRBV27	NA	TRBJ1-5	CASSEWGQPQHF	TGTGCCAGCAGTGAATGGGGTCAGCCCCAGCATTTT
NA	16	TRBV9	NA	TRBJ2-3	CASSVEGSLNTDTQYF	TGTGCCAGCAGCGTAGAAGGGTCCCTTAACACAGATACGCAGTATTTT